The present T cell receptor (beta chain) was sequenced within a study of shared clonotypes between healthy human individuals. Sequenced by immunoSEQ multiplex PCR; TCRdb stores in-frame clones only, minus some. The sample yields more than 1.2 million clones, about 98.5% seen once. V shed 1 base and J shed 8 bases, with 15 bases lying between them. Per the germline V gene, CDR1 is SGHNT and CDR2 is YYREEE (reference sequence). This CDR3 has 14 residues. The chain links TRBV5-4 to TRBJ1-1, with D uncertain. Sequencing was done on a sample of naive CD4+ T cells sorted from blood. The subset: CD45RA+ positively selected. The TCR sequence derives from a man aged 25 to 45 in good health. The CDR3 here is CASSLFNSPREAFF. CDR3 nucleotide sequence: TGTGCCAGCAGCTTGTTTAATTCGCCGAGGGAAGCTTTCTTT.